Below are 20 T cell receptor beta chains sequenced from a single sample in a study of blood T cell repertoires in COVID-19. The data were produced by immunoSEQ multiplex PCR, yet TCRdb's version contains in-frame clones alone and is incomplete. This sample has tens of thousands of clones, with about 86% found just once. The sequenced sample consisted of peripheral blood. The receptors originated from a man between 60 and 75 years old with acute or convalescent COVID-19.

This clone is a singleton in its sample. V gene TRBV7-2 combines with J gene TRBJ1-5; TRBD1 aligns across 10 bases. Per germline, CDR1 SGHTA and CDR2 FQGNSA. This CDR3 contains 17 residues. Trimming took 0 bases from V and 7 from J; bases not matched to a gene: 9. The CDR3 sequence: CASSLAGDRGLRQPQHF. The CDR3 DNA sequence: TGTGCCAGCAGCTTAGCGGGCGACAGGGGGCTTAGGCAGCCCCAGCATTTT.

The chain couples TRBV6-6 to TRBJ1-5; D is undetermined. The CDR3 is 13 residues long. Germline CDR1 is MNHNY and CDR2 is SVGAGI (reference sequence). V was trimmed by 6 bases and J by 5 bases, leaving 11 bases between them. CDR3 residues: CASRDYPYQPQHF. The CDR3 DNA reads TGTGCCAGCAGGGACTACCCCTATCAGCCCCAGCATTTT.

The chain combines TRBV10-2 with TRBJ2-7, with TRBD1 matching 7 bases. CDR3 length: 15 amino acids. Germline V lookup: CDR1 WSHSY, CDR2 SAAADI. The V and J ends lost 4 bases and 3 bases, in that order; junction bases with no gene match: 9. The CDR3 loop reads CASSAPQTGSYEQYF. CDR3 coding DNA: TGCGCCAGCAGTGCGCCTCAGACAGGGAGCTACGAGCAGTACTTC.

The chain carries TRBV7-2 and TRBJ1-5, with 10 bases lining up with TRBD1. The CDR3 is made up of 13 amino acids. With V trimmed by 6 bases and J by 6 bases, 2 bases remained unmatched. The V gene's germline CDR1 is SGHTA and CDR2 FQGNSA. The DNA for the CDR3 is TGTGCCAGCAGGGGACAGGGGAGTCAGCCCCAGCATTTT. It is translated as CASRGQGSQPQHF.

The V and J genes are TRBV25-1 and TRBJ1-2, with D possibly being TRBD1 (5 bases). Trimming removed 3 bases from V and 8 bases from J, with 16 bases in between. Germline V gives CDR1 MGHDK, CDR2 SYGVNS. The CDR3 covers 14 residues. CDR3 amino acids: CASSENRDWGGYTF. In DNA form, the CDR3 reads TGTGCCAGCAGTGAGAACCGGGACTGGGGCGGCTACACCTTC.

The rearrangement joins TRBV18 to TRBJ2-2; 7 nucleotides align to TRBD1. The trim removed 3 bases at V and 0 bases at J, leaving 1 base unmatched. The CDR3 contains 15 residues. Looked up from germline, CDR1 is KGHSH and CDR2 is LQKENI. The CDR3 DNA reads TGTGCCAGCTCACCCGGGACAGCGAACACCGGGGAGCTGTTTTTT. This sequence encodes CASSPGTANTGELFF.

The chain has TRBV19 and TRBJ1-5, with a tentative D call TRBD1 (5 bases). V lost 1 base, J lost 7 bases, and 8 bases lay in between. Germline V gives CDR1 LNHDA, CDR2 SQIVND (reference sequence). The CDR3 contains 13 residues. CDR3 DNA sequence: TGTGCCAGTAGTATAGTGGGGGGACAGCCCCAGCATTTT. The encoded protein is CASSIVGGQPQHF.

The chain employs TRBV2 and TRBJ1-3, with TRBD1 as a possible D gene (6 bases). CDR1 SNHLY and CDR2 FYNNEI come from the germline V gene. The V end was cut by 4 bases, the J end by 1 base, with 11 bases between. The length of the CDR3 is 15 residues. CDR3: CASSGGTSSGNTIYF. The DNA of the CDR3 is TGTGCCAGCAGTGGAGGGACATCTTCTGGAAACACCATATATTTT.

For the CDR3, the DNA is TGCGCCAGCAGCTTGGTCGCGGGGGGACCTAACACTGAAGCTTTCTTT. The encoded protein is CASSLVAGGPNTEAFF. The J gene is TRBJ1-1, the V gene TRBV5-1; possible D gene TRBD1, 5 bases. The germline V gene has CDR1 SGHRS and CDR2 YFSETQ. This CDR3 is built from 16 residues. V was cut by 0 bases and J by 2 bases, with 14 bases left in between.

The chain uses TRBV5-1 and TRBJ1-3; possibly TRBD1 for D (5 bases). There are 15 residues in the CDR3. Germline-derived CDR1 and CDR2 are SGHRS and YFSETQ. Trimming cost V 4 bases and J 0 bases, with 11 bases left between them. The DNA for the CDR3 is TGCGCCAGCAGCCCTGGACAACTCTCTGGAAACACCATATATTTT. It encodes CASSPGQLSGNTIYF.

The V call is TRBV19, the J call TRBJ1-1; 7 bases line up with TRBD1. This CDR3 region has 16 residues. Germline CDR1 is LNHDA and CDR2 is SQIVND (reference sequence). Trimming removed 7 bases from V and 0 bases from J; junction bases left unmatched: 11. The CDR3 spells CASNTNRGPMNTEAFF. The DNA for the CDR3 is TGTGCCAGTAACACCAACAGGGGCCCTATGAACACTGAAGCTTTCTTT.

The chain joins TRBV2 to TRBJ2-2, with D maybe TRBD1 (5 bases). The CDR3 length is 14 residues. V was trimmed by 6 bases and J by 4 bases, leaving 12 bases between them. The germline V gene encodes CDR1 SNHLY and CDR2 FYNNEI. The CDR3 region has the DNA TGTGCCAGCAGAGGACACTCGGGCACCGGGGAGCTGTTTTTT. Its protein is CASRGHSGTGELFF.

The chain has TRBV5-1 and TRBJ1-3; 7 bases are shared with TRBD1. V shed 4 bases, J shed 2 bases, and the junction held 3 bases outside the gene matches. CDR1 and CDR2 from the germline V gene are SGHRS and YFSETQ. The CDR3 is 14 amino acids. The CDR3 loop reads CASSQGQTGNTIYF. DNA of the CDR3: TGCGCCAGCAGCCAGGGACAGACTGGAAACACCATATATTTT. The whole variable domain, filled in from reference TRBV5-1 and TRBJ1-3, reads KAGVTQTPRYLIKTRGQQVTLSCSPISGHRSVSWYQQTPGQGLQFLFEYFSETQRNKGNFPGRFSGRQFSNSRSEMNVSTLELGDSALYLCASSQGQTGNTIYFGEGSWLTVV.

This rearrangement joins TRBV25-1 to TRBJ2-2, with D unresolved. The CDR3 is 13 amino acids. Per the germline V gene, CDR1 is MGHDK and CDR2 is SYGVNS. Trimming cost V 2 bases and J 4 bases, with 5 bases left between them. The CDR3 nucleotides are TGTGCCAGCAGTGAAGGCCGCACCGGGGAGCTGTTTTTT. Amino acids: CASSEGRTGELFF.

The rearrangement joins TRBV19 to TRBJ1-5; D uncertain. V was trimmed by 3 bases and J by 10 bases, leaving 13 bases between them. CDR1 is LNHDA and CDR2 is SQIVND in the germline V gene (reference sequence). CDR3 length: 13 amino acids. The CDR3 bases are TGTGCCAGTAGTATTGCGGTTATGCAACCCCAGCATTTT. It specifies CASSIAVMQPQHF.

This clone showed up many times. This chain connects TRBV30 to TRBJ1-3; the D is unclear. In germline, CDR1 is GTSNPN, CDR2 SVGIG (reference sequence). The CDR3 has 15 amino acids. V gave up 0 bases and J gave up 4 bases, with 13 bases separating them. In DNA, the CDR3 is TGTGCCTGGAGTGTTGGTCTGGCATCCGGAAACACCATATATTTT. Its protein product is CAWSVGLASGNTIYF.

V is TRBV7-8 and J is TRBJ1-2; D gene uncertain. V dropped 5 bases and J dropped 0 bases, with 10 bases sitting between them. The CDR3 has 14 residues. CDR1 is SGHVS, CDR2 FQNEAQ, per germline. The CDR3 here is CASSPVQANYGYTF. DNA for the CDR3: TGTGCCAGCAGCCCGGTCCAGGCTAACTATGGCTACACCTTC.

V usage is TRBV6-5 and J usage is TRBJ1-5, with TRBD1 identical over 7 bases. Germline CDR1 and CDR2: MNHEY and SVGAGI. Trimming took 6 bases from V and 6 from J; bases not matched to a gene: 5. This CDR3 comprises 13 residues. For the CDR3, the DNA is TGTGCCAGCAGAGACCAGGGGGTTCAGCCCCAGCATTTT. Amino acids: CASRDQGVQPQHF.

The chain links TRBV9 to TRBJ1-5, with 9 bases matching TRBD1. Germline V gene lookup returns CDR1 SGDLS and CDR2 YYNGEE. J lost 6 bases, V lost 3 bases, and 4 bases had no gene match. This CDR3 region has 14 residues. Here the CDR3 DNA reads TGTGCCAGCAGCGCACAGGGGGCTGGTCAGCCCCAGCATTTT. Amino acids: CASSAQGAGQPQHF.

V and J are TRBV9 and TRBJ2-1; weak D call: TRBD2 (5 bases). This CDR3 has 15 residues. V lost 3 bases and J 3 bases, leaving 13 bases between the germline ends. CDR1 SGDLS and CDR2 YYNGEE come from the germline V gene. The chain's CDR3 is CASSATGSVYNEQFF. The CDR3 DNA is TGTGCCAGCAGCGCGACGGGTAGCGTCTACAATGAGCAGTTCTTC. Full variable domain (missing parts from reference TRBV9 and TRBJ2-1): DSGVTQTPKHLITATGQRVTLRCSPRSGDLSVYWYQQSLDQGLQFLIQYYNGEERAKGNILERFSAQQFPDLHSELNLSSLELGDSALYFCASSATGSVYNEQFFGPGTRLTVL.